The sequence of this T cell receptor beta chain was determined in a study of CD8 T cell repertoires and HIV-1 epitope variants. On the study more broadly: Cultures ran around nine days, with IL-2, IL-7 and IL-15 added on days 3 and 7. The baseline condition was 1M T cells left uncultured.

TCRdb's copy holds only in-frame clones and misses some; the assay was immunoSEQ multiplex PCR. The sample includes several thousand clones, more than 60% seen only once; the top ten take about 44%. Germline CDR1 reads MDHEN; CDR2 reads SYDVKM. Trimming took 5 bases from V and 9 from J; bases not matched to a gene: 3. This CDR3 is 12 amino acids long. Concerning this clone: Its specificity is unknown.

The sample was cultured CD8+ T cells derived from PBMCs. The chain carries TRBV28 and TRBJ2-1, with 8 bases aligning to TRBD1. The clonotype originates from a male donor with HIV. The CDR3 sequence: CASSLQGGEQFF. CDR3 DNA: TGTGCCAGCAGTCTACAGGGGGGTGAGCAGTTCTTC. Full variable domain (outside the CDR3, taken from reference TRBV28 and TRBJ2-1): DVKVTQSSRYLVKRTGEKVFLECVQDMDHENMFWYRQDPGLGLRLIYFSYDVKMKEKGDIPEGYSVSREKKERFSLILESASTNQTSMYLCASSLQGGEQFFGPGTRLTVL.